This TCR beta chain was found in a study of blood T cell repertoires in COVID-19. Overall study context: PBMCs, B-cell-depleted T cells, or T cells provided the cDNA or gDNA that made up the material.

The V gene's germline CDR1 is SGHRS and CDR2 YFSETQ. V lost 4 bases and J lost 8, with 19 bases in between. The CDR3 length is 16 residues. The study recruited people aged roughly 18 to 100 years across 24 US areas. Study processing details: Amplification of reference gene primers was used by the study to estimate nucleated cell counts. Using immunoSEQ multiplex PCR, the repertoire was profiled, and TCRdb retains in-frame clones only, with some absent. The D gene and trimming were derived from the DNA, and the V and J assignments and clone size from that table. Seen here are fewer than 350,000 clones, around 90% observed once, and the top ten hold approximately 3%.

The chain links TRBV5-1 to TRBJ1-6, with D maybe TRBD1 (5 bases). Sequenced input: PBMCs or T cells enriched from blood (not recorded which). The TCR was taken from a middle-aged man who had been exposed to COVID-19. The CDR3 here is CASSPVLRIGDSPLHF. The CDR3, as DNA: TGCGCCAGCAGCCCCGTGCTTAGGATAGGGGATTCACCCCTCCACTTT.